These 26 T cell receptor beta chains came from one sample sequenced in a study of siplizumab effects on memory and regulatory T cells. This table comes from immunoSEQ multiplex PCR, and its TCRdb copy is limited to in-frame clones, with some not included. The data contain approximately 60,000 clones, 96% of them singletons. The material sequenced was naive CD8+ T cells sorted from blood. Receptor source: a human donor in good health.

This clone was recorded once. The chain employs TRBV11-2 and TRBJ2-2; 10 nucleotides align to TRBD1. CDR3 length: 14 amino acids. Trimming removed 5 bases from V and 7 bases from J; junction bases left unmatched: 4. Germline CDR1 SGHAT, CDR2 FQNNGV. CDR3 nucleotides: TGTGCCAGCAGCGCCGGGACAGGGGTCGGGGAGCTGTTTTTT. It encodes CASSAGTGVGELFF.

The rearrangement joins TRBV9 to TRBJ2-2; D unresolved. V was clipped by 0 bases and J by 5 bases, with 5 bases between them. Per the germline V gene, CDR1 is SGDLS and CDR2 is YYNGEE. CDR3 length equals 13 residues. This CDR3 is CASSVDSTGELFF. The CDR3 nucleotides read TGTGCCAGCAGCGTAGATTCTACCGGGGAGCTGTTTTTT.

CDR3 sequence reads: CASSPPGGGETQYF. The CDR3 DNA follows: TGTGCCAGCAGCCCTCCGGGGGGGGGAGAGACCCAGTACTTC. The chain is built from TRBV13 and TRBJ2-5, with TRBD2 matching 8 bases. Unmatched junction bases numbered 6, after V lost 5 bases and J lost 4 bases. Germline V gives CDR1 PRHDT, CDR2 FYEKMQ (reference sequence). CDR3 length: 14 amino acids. The full variable domain, completed using reference TRBV13 and TRBJ2-5, is AAGVIQSPRHLIKEKRETATLKCYPIPRHDTVYWYQQGPGQDPQFLISFYEKMQSDKGSIPDRFSAQQFSDYHSELNMSSLELGDSALYFCASSPPGGGETQYFGPGTRLLVL.

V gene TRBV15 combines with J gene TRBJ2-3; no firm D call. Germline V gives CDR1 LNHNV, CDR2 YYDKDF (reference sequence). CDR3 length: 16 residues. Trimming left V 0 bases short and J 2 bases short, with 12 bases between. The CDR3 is CATSRDHMALTDTQYF. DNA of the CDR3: TGTGCCACCAGCAGAGATCATATGGCCCTCACAGATACGCAGTATTTT.

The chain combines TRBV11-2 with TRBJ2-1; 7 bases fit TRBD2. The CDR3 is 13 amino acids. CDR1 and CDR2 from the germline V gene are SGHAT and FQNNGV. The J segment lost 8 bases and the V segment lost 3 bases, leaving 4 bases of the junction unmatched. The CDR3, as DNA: TGTGCCAGCAGCTTCCTAAGCGGGGATGAGCAGTTCTTC. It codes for CASSFLSGDEQFF.

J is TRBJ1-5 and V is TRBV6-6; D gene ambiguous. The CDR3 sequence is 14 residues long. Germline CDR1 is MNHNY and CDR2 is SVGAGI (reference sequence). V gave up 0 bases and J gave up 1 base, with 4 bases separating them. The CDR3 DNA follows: TGTGCCAGCAGTTACTCGATGAGCAATCAGCCCCAGCATTTT. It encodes CASSYSMSNQPQHF.

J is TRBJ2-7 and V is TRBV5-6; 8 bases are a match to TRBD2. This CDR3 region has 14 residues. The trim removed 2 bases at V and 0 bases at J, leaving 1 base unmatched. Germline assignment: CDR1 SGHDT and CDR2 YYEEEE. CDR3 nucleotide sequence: TGTGCCAGCAGCTTTGGGACTAGCTCCTACGAGCAGTACTTC. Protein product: CASSFGTSSYEQYF.

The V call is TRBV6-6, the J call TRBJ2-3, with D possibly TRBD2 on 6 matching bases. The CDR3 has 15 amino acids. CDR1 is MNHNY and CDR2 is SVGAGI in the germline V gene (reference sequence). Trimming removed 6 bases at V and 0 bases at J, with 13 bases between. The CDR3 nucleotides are TGTGCCAGCAGCGGGGACTTGCCTAGCACAGATACGCAGTATTTT. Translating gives CASSGDLPSTDTQYF.

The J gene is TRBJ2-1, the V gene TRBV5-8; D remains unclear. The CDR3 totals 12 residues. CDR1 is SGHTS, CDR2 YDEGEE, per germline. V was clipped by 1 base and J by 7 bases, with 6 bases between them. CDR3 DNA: TGTGCCAGCAGCTTGAGAGCAAATGAGCAGTTCTTC. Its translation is CASSLRANEQFF.

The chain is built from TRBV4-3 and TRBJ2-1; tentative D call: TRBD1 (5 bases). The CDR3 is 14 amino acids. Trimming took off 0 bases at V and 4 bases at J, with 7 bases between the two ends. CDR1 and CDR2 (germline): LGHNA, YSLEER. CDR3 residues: CASSQETAYNEQFF. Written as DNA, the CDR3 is TGCGCCAGCAGCCAAGAGACAGCTTACAATGAGCAGTTCTTC.

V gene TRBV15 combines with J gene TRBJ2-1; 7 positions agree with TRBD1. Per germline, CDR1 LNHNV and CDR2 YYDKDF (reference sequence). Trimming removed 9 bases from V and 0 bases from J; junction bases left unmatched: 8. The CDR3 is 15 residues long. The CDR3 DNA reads TGTGCCACAAATAGACAGGGCCTCTCCTACAATGAGCAGTTCTTC. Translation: CATNRQGLSYNEQFF.

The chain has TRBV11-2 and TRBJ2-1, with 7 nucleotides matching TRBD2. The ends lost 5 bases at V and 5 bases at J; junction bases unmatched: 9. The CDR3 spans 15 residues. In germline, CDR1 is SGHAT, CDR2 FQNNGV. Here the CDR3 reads CASSPELGTNNEQFF. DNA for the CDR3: TGTGCCAGCAGCCCAGAATTGGGGACTAACAATGAGCAGTTCTTC.

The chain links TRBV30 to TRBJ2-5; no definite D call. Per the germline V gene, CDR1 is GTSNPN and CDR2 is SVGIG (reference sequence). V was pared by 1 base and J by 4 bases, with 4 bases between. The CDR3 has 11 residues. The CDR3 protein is CAWSEGETQYF. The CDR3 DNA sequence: TGTGCCTGGAGTGAGGGAGAGACCCAGTACTTC.

In nucleotides, the CDR3 is TGTGCCAGCAACAAGGGGGGTAACCAGCCCCAGCATTTT. This translates into CASNKGGNQPQHF. The chain has TRBV6-1 and TRBJ1-5; D may be TRBD1 (6 bases). From germline, CDR1 is MNHNS and CDR2 SASEGT. Deletions cut 7 bases from V and 7 bases from J, with 14 bases between. The CDR3 has 13 residues.

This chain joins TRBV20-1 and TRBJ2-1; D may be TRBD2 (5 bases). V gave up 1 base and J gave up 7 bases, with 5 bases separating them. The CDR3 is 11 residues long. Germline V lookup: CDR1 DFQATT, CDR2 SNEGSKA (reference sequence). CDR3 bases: TGCAGTGCTAGAGGAGGGAATGAGCAGTTCTTC. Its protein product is CSARGGNEQFF.

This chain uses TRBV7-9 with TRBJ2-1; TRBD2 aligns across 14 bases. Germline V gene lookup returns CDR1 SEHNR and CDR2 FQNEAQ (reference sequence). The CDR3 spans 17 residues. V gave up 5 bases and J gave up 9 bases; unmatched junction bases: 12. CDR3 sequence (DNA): TGTGCCAGCAGCGCGCCGGGACTAGCGGGGGTAGGTGGTGAGCAGTTCTTC. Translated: CASSAPGLAGVGGEQFF.

CDR3 sequence (DNA): TGTGCCAGCAGCGGATCTCGCGGGACGGAAAAACTGTTTTTT. Encoded protein: CASSGSRGTEKLFF. The J gene is TRBJ1-4, the V gene TRBV9; D possibly corresponds to TRBD1 (5 bases). Trimming removed 3 bases at V and 8 bases at J, with 14 bases between. CDR3 length: 14 residues. CDR1 SGDLS and CDR2 YYNGEE come from the germline V gene.

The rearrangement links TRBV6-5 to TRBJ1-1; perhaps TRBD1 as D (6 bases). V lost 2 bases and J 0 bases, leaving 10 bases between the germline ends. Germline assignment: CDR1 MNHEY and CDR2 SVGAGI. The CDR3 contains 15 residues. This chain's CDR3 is CASSYGAGVNTEAFF. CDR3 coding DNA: TGTGCCAGCAGTTACGGGGCAGGGGTGAACACTGAAGCTTTCTTT.

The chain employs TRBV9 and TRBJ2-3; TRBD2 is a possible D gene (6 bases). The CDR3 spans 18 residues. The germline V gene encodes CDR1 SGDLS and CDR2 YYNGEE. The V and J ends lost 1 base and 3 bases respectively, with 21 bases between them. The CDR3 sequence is CASSVRPTESGGTDTQYF. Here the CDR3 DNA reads TGTGCCAGCAGCGTACGCCCGACCGAGTCCGGAGGGACAGATACGCAGTATTTT.

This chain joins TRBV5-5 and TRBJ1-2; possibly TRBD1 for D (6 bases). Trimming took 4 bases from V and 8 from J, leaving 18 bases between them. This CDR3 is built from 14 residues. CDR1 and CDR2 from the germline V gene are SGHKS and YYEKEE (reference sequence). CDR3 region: CASSAHNRVGGYTF. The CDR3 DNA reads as TGTGCCAGCAGCGCCCACAACAGGGTGGGGGGCTACACCTTC. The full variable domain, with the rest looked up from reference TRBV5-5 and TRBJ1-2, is DAGVTQSPTHLIKTRGQQVTLRCSPISGHKSVSWYQQVLGQGPQFIFQYYEKEERGRGNFPDRFSARQFPNYSSELNVNALLLGDSALYLCASSAHNRVGGYTFGSGTRLTVV.

This CDR3 is CAWMGQGAHYGYTF. The CDR3 DNA follows: TGTGCCTGGATGGGGCAGGGGGCTCACTATGGCTACACCTTC. J is TRBJ1-2 and V is TRBV30, with 8 bases lining up with TRBD1. The J segment lost 3 bases and the V segment lost 4 bases, leaving 7 bases of the junction unmatched. The CDR3 is 14 residues long. Germline-derived CDR1 and CDR2 are GTSNPN and SVGIG (reference sequence).

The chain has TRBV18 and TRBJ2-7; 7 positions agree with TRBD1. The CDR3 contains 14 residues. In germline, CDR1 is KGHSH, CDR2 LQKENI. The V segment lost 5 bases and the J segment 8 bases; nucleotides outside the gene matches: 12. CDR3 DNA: TGTGCCAGCTCAACAAGACAGGGAGCCCTTCAGCAGTACTTC. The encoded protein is CASSTRQGALQQYF.

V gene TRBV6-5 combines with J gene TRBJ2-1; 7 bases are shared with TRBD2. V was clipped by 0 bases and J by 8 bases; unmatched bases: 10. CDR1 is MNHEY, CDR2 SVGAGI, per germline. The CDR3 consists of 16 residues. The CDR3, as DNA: TGTGCCAGCAGTTACTCGATATCGGGGGGTTCCCATGAGCAGTTCTTC. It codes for CASSYSISGGSHEQFF.

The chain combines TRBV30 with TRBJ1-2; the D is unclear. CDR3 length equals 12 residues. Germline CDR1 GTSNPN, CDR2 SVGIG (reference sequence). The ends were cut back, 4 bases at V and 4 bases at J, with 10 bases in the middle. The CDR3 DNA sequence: TGTGCCTGGACCGGACGGGCCTATGGCTACACCTTC. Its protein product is CAWTGRAYGYTF.

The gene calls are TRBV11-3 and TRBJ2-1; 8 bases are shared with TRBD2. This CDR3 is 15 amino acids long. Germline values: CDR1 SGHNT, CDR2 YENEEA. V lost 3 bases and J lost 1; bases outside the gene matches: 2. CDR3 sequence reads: CASSLSGGSYNEQFF. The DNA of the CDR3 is TGTGCCAGCAGCTTGAGCGGGGGATCCTACAATGAGCAGTTCTTC. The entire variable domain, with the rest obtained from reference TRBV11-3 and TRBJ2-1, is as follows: EAGVVQSPRYKIIEKKQPVAFWCNPISGHNTLYWYLQNLGQGPELLIRYENEEAVDDSQLPKDRFSAERLKGVDSTLKIQPAELGDSAVYLCASSLSGGSYNEQFFGPGTRLTVL.

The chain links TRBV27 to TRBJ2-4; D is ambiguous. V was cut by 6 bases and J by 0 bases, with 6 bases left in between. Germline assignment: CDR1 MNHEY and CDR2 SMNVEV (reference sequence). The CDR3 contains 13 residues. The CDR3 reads CASSPLAKNIQYF. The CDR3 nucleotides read TGTGCCAGCAGCCCGCTAGCCAAAAACATTCAGTACTTC.